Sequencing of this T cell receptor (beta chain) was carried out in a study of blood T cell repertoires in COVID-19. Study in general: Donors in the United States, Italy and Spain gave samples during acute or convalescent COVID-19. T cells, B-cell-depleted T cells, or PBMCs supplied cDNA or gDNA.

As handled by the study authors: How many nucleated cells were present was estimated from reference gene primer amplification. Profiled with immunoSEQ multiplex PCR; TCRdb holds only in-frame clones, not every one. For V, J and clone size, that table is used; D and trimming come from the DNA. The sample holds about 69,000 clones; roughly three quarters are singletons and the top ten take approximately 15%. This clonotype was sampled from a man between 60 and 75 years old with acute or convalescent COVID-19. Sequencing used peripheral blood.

The CDR3 bases are TGTGCCAGCAGCTTAGATCACCCCCGGGCGGGGATTGGCAACTATGGCTACACCTTC. Its translation is CASSLDHPRAGIGNYGYTF. The genes are TRBV11-2 and TRBJ1-2; D is uncertain. CDR3 size: 19 residues. The V and J ends lost 0 bases and 2 bases respectively, with 22 bases between them. Germline CDR1 and CDR2: SGHAT and FQNNGV.